This entry features one TCR beta chain sequence. Antigen: not known. This entry is derived from a study of identical twins. General study results and limits: Low generation-probability sequences were in excess among twin-shared out-of-frame alpha sequences. Cord blood's abundant beta clonotypes had fewer insertions, unlike memory repertoires.

The cDNA had a unique molecular identifier and a template-switch universal primer site. TCRdb ran MiXCR on the 5' RACE reads and lists one entry per CDR3 protein. The table records about 550,000 distinct CDR3 sequences, around 22% of them present only once. The CDR3 spans 14 residues. The V end was cut by 1 base, the J end by 5 bases, with 10 bases between. Germline V gene data show CDR1 as SEHNR and CDR2 as FQNEAQ (reference sequence). These data were likewise used in another study, on yellow fever vaccine responses in identical twins. From that paper: Reportedly, the T cell response mounted by twins to vaccine seemed partly convergent, partly personalized.

The receptor was derived from a woman aged 18 to 35 in good health. Sequenced: CD4+ T cells sorted from blood. This chain connects TRBV7-9 to TRBJ2-3; weak D call: TRBD2 (5 bases). CDR3 DNA sequence: TGTGCCAGCAGCTTAGTGCTAGCAGAAGATACGCAGTATTTT. This codes for CASSLVLAEDTQYF.